Included here is one T cell receptor (beta chain) sequence, with context. The data derive from a study of blood T cell repertoires in COVID-19. Overall study context: The United States, Italy and Spain provided the acute and convalescent COVID-19 samples. The analysed material was cDNA or gDNA that came from T cells, B-cell-depleted T cells, or PBMCs.

Per the study methods: Estimates of nucleated cell counts were drawn from the amplification of reference gene primers. Assay: immunoSEQ multiplex PCR; the TCRdb copy retains only in-frame clones and omits some. That table is the source of V, J and clone size, and D and trimming were worked out from the DNA. This sample has about 200,000 clones, with 88% found just once. The V end lost 3 bases, the J end lost 2 bases, and 8 bases lay between the germline ends. CDR1 and CDR2 from the germline V gene are LNHDA and SQIVND (reference sequence). The CDR3 extends over 13 amino acids. The V gene is TRBV19, the J gene TRBJ2-7; D uncertain. Source material: peripheral blood. The TCR comes from a man aged 40-50 years with active or convalescent COVID-19. In DNA, the CDR3 is TGTGCCAGTAGTATTAGCAGAGCCTACGAGCAGTACTTC. Translating it yields CASSISRAYEQYF.